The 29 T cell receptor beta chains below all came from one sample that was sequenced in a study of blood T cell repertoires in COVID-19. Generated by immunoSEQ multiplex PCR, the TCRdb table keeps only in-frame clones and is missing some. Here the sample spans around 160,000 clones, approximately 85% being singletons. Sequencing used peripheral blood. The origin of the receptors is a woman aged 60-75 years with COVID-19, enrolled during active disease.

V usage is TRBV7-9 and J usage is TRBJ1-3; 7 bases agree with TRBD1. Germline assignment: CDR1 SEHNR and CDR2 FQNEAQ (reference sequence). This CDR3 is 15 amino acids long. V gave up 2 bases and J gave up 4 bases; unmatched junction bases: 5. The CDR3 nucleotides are TGTGCCAGCAGCTTAACTCGACAGGGCGGAAACACCATATATTTT. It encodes CASSLTRQGGNTIYF.

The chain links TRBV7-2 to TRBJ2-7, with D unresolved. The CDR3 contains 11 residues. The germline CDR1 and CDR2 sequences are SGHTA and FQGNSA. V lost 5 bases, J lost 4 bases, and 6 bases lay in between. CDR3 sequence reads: CASSPYYEQYF. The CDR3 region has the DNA TGTGCCAGCAGCCCCTATTACGAGCAGTACTTC.

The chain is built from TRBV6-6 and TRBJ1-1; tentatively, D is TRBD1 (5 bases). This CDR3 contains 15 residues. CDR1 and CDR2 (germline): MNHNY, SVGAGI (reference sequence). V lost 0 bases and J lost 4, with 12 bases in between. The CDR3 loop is CASSYSMPGITEAFF. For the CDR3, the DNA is TGTGCCAGCAGTTACTCGATGCCAGGGATCACTGAAGCTTTCTTT.

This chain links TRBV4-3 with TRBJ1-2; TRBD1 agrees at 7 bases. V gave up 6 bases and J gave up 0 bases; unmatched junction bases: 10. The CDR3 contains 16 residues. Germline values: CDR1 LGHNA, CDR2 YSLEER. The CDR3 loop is CASSRDSVPSNYGYTF. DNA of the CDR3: TGCGCCAGCAGTCGGGACAGCGTCCCCTCTAACTATGGCTACACCTTC.

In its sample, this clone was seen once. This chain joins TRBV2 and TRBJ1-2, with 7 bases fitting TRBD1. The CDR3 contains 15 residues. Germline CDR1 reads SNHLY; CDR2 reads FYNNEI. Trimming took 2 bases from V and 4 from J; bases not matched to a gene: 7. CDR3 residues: CASSEPQGDLYGYTF. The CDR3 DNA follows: TGTGCCAGCAGTGAACCCCAGGGGGATCTCTATGGCTACACCTTC.

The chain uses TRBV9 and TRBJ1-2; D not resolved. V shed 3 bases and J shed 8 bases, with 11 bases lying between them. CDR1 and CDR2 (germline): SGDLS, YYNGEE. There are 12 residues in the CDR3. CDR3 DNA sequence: TGTGCCAGCAGCGGGCCGCTGTCCGGCTACACCTTC. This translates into CASSGPLSGYTF.

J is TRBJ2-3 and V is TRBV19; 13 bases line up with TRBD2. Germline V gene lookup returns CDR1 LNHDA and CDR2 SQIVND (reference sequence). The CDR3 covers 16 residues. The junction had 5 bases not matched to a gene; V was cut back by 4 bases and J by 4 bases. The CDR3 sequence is CASSRVGLAGPDTQYF. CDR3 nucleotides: TGTGCCAGTAGTAGGGTGGGACTAGCGGGGCCAGATACGCAGTATTTT.

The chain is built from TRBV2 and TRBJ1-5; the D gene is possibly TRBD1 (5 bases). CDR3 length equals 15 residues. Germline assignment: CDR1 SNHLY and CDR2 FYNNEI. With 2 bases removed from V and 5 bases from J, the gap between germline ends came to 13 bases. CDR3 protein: CASSELWGGDQPQHF. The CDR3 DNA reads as TGTGCCAGCAGTGAATTATGGGGAGGGGATCAGCCCCAGCATTTT.

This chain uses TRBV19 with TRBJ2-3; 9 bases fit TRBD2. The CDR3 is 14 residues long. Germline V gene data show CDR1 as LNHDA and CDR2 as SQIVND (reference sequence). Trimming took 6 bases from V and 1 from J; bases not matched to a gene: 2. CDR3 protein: CASSSSGGTDTQYF. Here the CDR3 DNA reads TGTGCCAGTAGCTCTAGCGGGGGCACAGATACGCAGTATTTT.

CDR3 bases: TGTGCCATCAGTGGGGGCTCGGCTAGCGGGAACCCGGGGACCGGGGAGCTGTTTTTT. Protein product: CAISGGSASGNPGTGELFF. The chain uses TRBV10-3 and TRBJ2-2; 9 bases are a match to TRBD2. This CDR3 is built from 19 residues. Unmatched junction bases numbered 17, after V lost 4 bases and J lost 5 bases. Per germline, CDR1 ENHRY and CDR2 SYGVKD.

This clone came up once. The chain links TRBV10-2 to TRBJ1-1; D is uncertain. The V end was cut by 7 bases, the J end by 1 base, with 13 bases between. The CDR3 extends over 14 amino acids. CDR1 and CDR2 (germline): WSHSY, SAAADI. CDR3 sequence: CASILALSNTEAFF. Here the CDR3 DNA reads TGCGCCAGCATCCTGGCCCTTTCGAACACTGAAGCTTTCTTT.

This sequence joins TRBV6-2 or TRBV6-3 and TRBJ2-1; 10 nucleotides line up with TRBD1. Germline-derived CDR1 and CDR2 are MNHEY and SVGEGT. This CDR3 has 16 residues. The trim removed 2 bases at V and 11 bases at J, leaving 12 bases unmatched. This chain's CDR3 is CASSYKETLTGGKQFF. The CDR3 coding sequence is TGTGCCAGCAGTTACAAAGAAACCCTGACAGGGGGCAAGCAGTTCTTC.

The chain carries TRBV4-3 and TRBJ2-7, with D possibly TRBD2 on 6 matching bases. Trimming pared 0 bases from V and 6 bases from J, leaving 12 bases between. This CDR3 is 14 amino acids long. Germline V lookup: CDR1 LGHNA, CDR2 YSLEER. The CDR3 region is CASSQDRGTGEQYF. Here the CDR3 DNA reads TGCGCCAGCAGCCAAGATCGGGGGACGGGCGAGCAGTACTTC.

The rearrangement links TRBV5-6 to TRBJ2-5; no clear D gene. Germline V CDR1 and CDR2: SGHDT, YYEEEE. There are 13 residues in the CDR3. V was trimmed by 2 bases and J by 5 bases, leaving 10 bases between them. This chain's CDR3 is CASSLLYSETQYF. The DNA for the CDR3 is TGTGCCAGCAGCTTACTTTATTCCGAGACCCAGTACTTC.

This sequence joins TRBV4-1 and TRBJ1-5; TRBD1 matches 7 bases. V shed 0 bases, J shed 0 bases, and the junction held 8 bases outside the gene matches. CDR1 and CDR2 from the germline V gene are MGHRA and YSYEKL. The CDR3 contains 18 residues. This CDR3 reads CASSQEGGDAYSNQPQHF. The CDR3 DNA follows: TGCGCCAGCAGCCAAGAAGGGGGCGACGCTTATAGCAATCAGCCCCAGCATTTT.

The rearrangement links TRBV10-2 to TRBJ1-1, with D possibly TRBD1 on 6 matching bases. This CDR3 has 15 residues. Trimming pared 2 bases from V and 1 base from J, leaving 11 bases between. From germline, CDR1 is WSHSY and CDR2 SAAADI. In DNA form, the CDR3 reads TGCGCCAGCAGTGAGCCCGGGACACCGAACACTGAAGCTTTCTTT. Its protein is CASSEPGTPNTEAFF.

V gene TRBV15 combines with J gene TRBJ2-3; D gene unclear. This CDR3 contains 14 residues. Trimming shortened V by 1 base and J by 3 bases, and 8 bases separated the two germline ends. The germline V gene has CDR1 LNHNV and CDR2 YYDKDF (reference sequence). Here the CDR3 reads CATSRGTTTDTQYF. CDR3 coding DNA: TGTGCCACCAGCAGAGGTACCACAACAGATACGCAGTATTTT.

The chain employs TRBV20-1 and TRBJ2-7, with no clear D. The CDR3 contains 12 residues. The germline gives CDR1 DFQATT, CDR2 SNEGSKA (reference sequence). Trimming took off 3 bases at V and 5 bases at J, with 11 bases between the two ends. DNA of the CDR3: TGCAGTGCTAGTAGGAGAAGCGACGAGCAGTACTTC. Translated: CSASRRSDEQYF.

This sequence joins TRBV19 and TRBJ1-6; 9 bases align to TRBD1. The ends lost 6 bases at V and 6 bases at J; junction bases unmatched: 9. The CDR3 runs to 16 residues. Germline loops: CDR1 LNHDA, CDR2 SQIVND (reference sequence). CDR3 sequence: CASSPGQGRGNSPLHF. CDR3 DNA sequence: TGTGCCAGTAGCCCGGGACAGGGAAGGGGTAATTCACCCCTCCACTTT.

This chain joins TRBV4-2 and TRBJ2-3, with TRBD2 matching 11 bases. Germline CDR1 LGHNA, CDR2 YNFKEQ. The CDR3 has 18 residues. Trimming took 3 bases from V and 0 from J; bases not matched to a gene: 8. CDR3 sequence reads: CASSQGLAGGPSTDTQYF. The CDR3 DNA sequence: TGTGCCAGCAGCCAGGGTCTAGCGGGGGGCCCAAGCACAGATACGCAGTATTTT.

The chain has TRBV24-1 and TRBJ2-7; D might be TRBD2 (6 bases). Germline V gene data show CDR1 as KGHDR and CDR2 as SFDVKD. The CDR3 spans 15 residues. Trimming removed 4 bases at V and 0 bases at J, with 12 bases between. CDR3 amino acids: CATSEGGSSSYEQYF. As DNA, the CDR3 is TGTGCCACCAGTGAAGGAGGGAGTAGCTCCTACGAGCAGTACTTC.

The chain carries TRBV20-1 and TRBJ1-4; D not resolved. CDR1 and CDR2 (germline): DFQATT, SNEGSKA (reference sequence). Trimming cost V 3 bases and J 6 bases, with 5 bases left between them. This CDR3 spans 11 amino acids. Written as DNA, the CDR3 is TGCAGTGCTAGCGGGGATGAAAAACTGTTTTTT. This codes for CSASGDEKLFF.

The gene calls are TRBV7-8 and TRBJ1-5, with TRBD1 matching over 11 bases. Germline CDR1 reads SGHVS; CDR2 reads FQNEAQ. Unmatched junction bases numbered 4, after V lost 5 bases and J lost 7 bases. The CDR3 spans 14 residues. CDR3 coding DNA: TGTGCCAGCAGCGGGACAGGGGGGAAACAGCCCCAGCATTTT. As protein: CASSGTGGKQPQHF.

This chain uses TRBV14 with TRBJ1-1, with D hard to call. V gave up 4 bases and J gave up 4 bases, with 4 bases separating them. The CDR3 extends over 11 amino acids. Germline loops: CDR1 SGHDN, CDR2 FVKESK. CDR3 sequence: CASSPFTEAFF. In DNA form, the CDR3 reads TGTGCCAGCAGCCCTTTCACTGAAGCTTTCTTT.

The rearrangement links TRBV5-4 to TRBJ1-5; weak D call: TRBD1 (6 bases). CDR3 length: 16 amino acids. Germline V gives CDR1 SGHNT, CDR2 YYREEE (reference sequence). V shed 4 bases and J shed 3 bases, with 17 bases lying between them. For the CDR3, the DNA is TGTGCCAGCAGCCCCGACCCCAACAGGGACAATCAGCCCCAGCATTTT. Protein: CASSPDPNRDNQPQHF.

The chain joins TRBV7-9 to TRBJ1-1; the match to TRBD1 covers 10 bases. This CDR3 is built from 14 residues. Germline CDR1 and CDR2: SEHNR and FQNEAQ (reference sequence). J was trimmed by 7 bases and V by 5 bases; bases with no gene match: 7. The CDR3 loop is CASSPRTGGNEAFF. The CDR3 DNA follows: TGTGCCAGCAGCCCTAGGACAGGGGGTAATGAAGCTTTCTTT.

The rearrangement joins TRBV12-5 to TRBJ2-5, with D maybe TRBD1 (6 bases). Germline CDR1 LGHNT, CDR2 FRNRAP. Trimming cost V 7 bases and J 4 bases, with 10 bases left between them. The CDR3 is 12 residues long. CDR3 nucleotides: TGTGCTAGTGCCCAAGGGGGAGAGACCCAGTACTTC. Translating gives CASAQGGETQYF.

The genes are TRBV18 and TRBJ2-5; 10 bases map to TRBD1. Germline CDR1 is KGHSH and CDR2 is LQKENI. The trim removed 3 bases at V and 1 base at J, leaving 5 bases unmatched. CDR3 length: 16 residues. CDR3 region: CASSPAGDRGQETQYF. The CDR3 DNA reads TGTGCCAGCTCACCCGCCGGGGACAGGGGCCAAGAGACCCAGTACTTC.

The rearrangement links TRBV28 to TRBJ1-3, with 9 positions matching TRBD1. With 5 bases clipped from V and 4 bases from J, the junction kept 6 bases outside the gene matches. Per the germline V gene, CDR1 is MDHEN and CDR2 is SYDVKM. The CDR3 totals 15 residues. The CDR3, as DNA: TGTGCCAGCAGTGAACAGGGGGCGGCAGGAAACACCATATATTTT. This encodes CASSEQGAAGNTIYF.